This T cell receptor beta chain emerged from a study of human T cells and chemical hapten exposure. Study observations and caveats: Against controls, expanded TCRs gave rise to significantly more large CDR3 similarity clusters. TCRs at high frequency, those above 1 in 1000, did not change with DPC sensitization.

This clonotype was observed a few times. The antigen remains unidentified. TCRdb itself ran the RACE reads through MiXCR, one entry per CDR3 protein. Of about 71,000 distinct CDR3 sequences listed, approximately 9.8% are singletons. The trim removed 6 bases at V and 5 bases at J, leaving 5 bases unmatched. The CDR3 extends over 13 amino acids. CDR1 is DFQATT, CDR2 SNEGSKA, per germline (reference sequence). As to time point: patch test 1, 2 weeks after DPC sensitization. Regarding treatment: therapeutic diphenylcyclopropenone sensitization with weekly scalp DPC. Patch tests were applied only after blood draws.

This sequence joins TRBV20-1 and TRBJ1-1; 11 bases agree with TRBD1. Specimen: whole blood, collected in connection with sensitization to the hapten diphenylcyclopropenone (DPC). This TCR came from a woman between 35 and 50 years old with alopecia areata. Some clones in this sample may be carry-over from other donors' samples. The CDR3 bases are TGCAGTGCAAGGACAGGGGGCTCTACTGAAGCTTTCTTT. Amino acid sequence: CSARTGGSTEAFF.